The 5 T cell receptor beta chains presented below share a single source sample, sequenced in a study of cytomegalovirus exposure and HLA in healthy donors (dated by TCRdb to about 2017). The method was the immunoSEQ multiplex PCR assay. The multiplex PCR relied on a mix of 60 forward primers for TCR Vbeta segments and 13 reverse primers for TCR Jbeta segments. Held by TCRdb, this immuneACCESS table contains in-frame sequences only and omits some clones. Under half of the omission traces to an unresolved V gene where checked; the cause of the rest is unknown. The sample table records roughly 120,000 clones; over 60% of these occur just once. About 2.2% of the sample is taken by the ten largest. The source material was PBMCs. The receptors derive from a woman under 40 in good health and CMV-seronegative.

The chain's CDR3 is CASSRNRGNIQYF. The CDR3 region has the DNA TGTGCCAGTAGCAGGAACAGGGGCAACATTCAGTACTTC. The chain joins TRBV19 to TRBJ2-4, with 7 nucleotides matching TRBD1. The germline V gene encodes CDR1 LNHDA and CDR2 SQIVND (reference sequence). The CDR3 consists of 13 residues. V lost 6 bases to trimming and J lost 7 bases; unmatched junction nucleotides: 6. The full variable domain, in which reference TRBV19 and TRBJ2-4 provide the parts outside the CDR3, is DGGITQSPKYLFRKEGQNVTLSCEQNLNHDAMYWYRQDPGQGLRLIYYSQIVNDFQKGDIAEGYSVSREKKESFPLTVTSAQKNPTAFYLCASSRNRGNIQYFGAGTRLSVL.

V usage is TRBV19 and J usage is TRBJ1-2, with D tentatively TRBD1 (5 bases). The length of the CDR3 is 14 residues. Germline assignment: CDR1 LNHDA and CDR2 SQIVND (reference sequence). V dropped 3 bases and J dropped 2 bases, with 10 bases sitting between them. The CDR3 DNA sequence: TGTGCCAGTAGTATGGGGCAGAGAAACTATGGCTACACCTTC. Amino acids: CASSMGQRNYGYTF.

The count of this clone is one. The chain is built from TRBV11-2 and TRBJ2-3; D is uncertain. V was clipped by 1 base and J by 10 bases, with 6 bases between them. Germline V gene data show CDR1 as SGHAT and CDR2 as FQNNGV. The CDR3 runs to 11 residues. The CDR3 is CASSLAGAQYF. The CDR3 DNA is TGTGCCAGCAGCTTAGCGGGTGCGCAGTATTTT.

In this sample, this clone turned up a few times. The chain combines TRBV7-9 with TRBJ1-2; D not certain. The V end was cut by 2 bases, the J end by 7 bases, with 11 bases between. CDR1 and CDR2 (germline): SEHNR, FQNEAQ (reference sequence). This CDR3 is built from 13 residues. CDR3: CASSLQSGLGYTF. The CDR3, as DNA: TGTGCCAGCAGCTTACAATCTGGGCTTGGCTACACCTTC.

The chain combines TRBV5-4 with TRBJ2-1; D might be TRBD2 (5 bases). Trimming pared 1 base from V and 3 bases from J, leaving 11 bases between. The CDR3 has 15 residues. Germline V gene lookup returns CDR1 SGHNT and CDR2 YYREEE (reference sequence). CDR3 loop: CASSLSAGFYNEQFF. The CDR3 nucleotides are TGTGCCAGCAGCTTGTCGGCGGGCTTCTACAATGAGCAGTTCTTC.